This record concerns one T cell receptor (beta chain) sequence. This specimen comes from a study of CD8 T cells in Susac syndrome. RNA totalling about 0.45 to 1 ug underwent reverse transcription with random hexamers. TCR beta CDR3 was amplified by immunoSEQ covering 54 Vbeta and 13 Jbeta. TCRdb itself ran the immunoSEQ multiplex PCR reads through MiXCR, one entry per CDR3 protein. Among approximately 280,000 distinct CDR3 sequences listed, around 84% were seen once. In blood CD8+ and CD4+ T cells, TCR beta underwent sequencing. FACS enriched CD8+ TEMRA cells, while bulk CD8+ and CD4+ were negatively isolated. The CDR3 has 17 amino acids.

This receptor was obtained from a human donor with multiple sclerosis. This chain joins TRBV12-2 and TRBJ1-5; TRBD1, the D gene given by the table, was not confirmed from the DNA. TRBV12-2 is recorded as a pseudogene. The sequenced sample consisted of CD8+ T cells from PBMCs. CDR3 region: CASRLRTGGESNQPQHF. The CDR3 nucleotides read TGTGCAAGTCGCTTAAGGACAGGGGGTGAGAGCAATCAGCCCCAGCATTTT.